Presented here are 6 T cell receptor beta chains from one specimen sequenced in a study. One entry per CDR3 protein, called by TCRdb with MiXCR from the 5' RACE reads. The sample holds some 62,000 distinct CDR3 sequences, under 25% seen once. The sample taken for sequencing was memory CD4+ T cells sorted from a lymph node. The subset denotes: memory CD4+ T cells, CD4+CD45RO+CD25-. The receptors derive from a female donor with breast cancer.

The chain is built from TRBV11-2 and TRBJ2-5; D is ambiguous. The germline V and J ends were trimmed by 5 bases and 1 base, with 20 bases remaining between them. Per germline, CDR1 SGHAT and CDR2 FQNNGV. The CDR3 is 17 amino acids. The DNA for the CDR3 is TGTGCCAGCAGCCGAAAAAGGGCCCCTCCCGGCCAAGAGACCCAGTACTTC. The encoded protein is CASSRKRAPPGQETQYF. Full variable domain (rest looked up from reference TRBV11-2 and TRBJ2-5): EAGVAQSPRYKIIEKRQSVAFWCNPISGHATLYWYQQILGQGPKLLIQFQNNGVVDDSQLPKDRFSAERLKGVDSTLKIQPAKLEDSAVYLCASSRKRAPPGQETQYFGPGTRLLVL.

This clonotype was recorded a few times. This chain connects TRBV7-2 to TRBJ2-5; 11 positions match TRBD2. Germline values: CDR1 SGHTA, CDR2 FQGNSA. The CDR3 loop spans 16 amino acids. The ends lost 1 base at V and 4 bases at J; junction bases unmatched: 5. In DNA, the CDR3 is TGTGCCAGCAGCTTAGGGGTAGCGGGAGGGATAGAGACCCAGTACTTC. This codes for CASSLGVAGGIETQYF.

V gene TRBV6-5 combines with J gene TRBJ2-2, with unresolved D. The germline CDR1 and CDR2 sequences are MNHEY and SVGAGI. This CDR3 is 15 amino acids long. Deletions cut 8 bases from V and 3 bases from J, with 16 bases between. The CDR3 region is CASGRMADYTGELFF. DNA of the CDR3: TGTGCCAGCGGGCGCATGGCGGATTACACCGGGGAGCTGTTTTTT.

A few counts support this clonotype. The rearrangement uses TRBV7-3 and TRBJ2-6; D is perhaps TRBD1 or TRBD2 (5 bases each). Trimming removed 1 base at V and 2 bases at J, with 12 bases between. This CDR3 region has 17 residues. In germline, CDR1 is SGHTA, CDR2 FQGTGA. CDR3 nucleotide sequence: TGTGCCAGCAGCTTAATAGGGGTCGGGACTGGGGCCAACGTCCTGACTTTC. Its protein product is CASSLIGVGTGANVLTF.

This clonotype was detected many times. This sequence joins TRBV5-1 and TRBJ1-1, with D unresolved. Trimming pared 4 bases from V and 3 bases from J, leaving 13 bases between. CDR1 is SGHRS and CDR2 is YFSETQ in the germline V gene. This CDR3 has 14 amino acids. CDR3 nucleotide sequence: TGCGCCAGCAGCCCCTTTAGTACGTACACTGAAGCTTTCTTT. The encoded protein is CASSPFSTYTEAFF.

About this clonotype: The junction departs from germline at one end; a sequencing error may be responsible. The CDR3 is CARSLQTSNQPQHF. The CDR3 nucleotides read TGTGCCCGCAGTTTGCAGACCTCCAATCAGCCCCAGCATTTT. This chain links TRBV12-3 or TRBV12-4 with TRBJ1-5; D gene ambiguous. This CDR3 has 14 residues.